The T cell receptor beta chain described here comes from a study of CD8+ T cells in alopecia areata. Overall study context: Oral tofacitinib (5 to 10 mg twice daily) was administered to treated patients. People stayed on tofacitinib for 6 to 18 months, then stopped the drug for 6 months. Study-level points and caveats: Lesional tissue from the scalp (especially in alopecia totalis/universalis) showed higher clonality than normal scalp.

Germline V CDR1 and CDR2: SQVTM, ANQGSEA. This CDR3 is 12 amino acids long. V was trimmed by 3 bases and J by 6 bases, leaving 11 bases between them. This clone showed up just a few times. As yet, its antigen is unknown. Once RNA had been extracted, it was reverse transcribed into cDNA to act as the sequencing template. Produced via immunoSEQ multiplex PCR; TCRdb's table is partial and in-frame only. Here the sample spans about 250,000 clones, about 68% being singletons. This chain links TRBV29-1 with TRBJ1-1; possible D gene TRBD1, 5 bases. The sample consisted of CD4+ T cells sorted from blood, taken at week 0. This TCR was recovered from a human donor with alopecia areata. DNA of the CDR3: TGCAGCGTTGAGGGGACCAGCTCTGAAGCTTTCTTT. Translated: CSVEGTSSEAFF.